This passage covers 2 T cell receptor beta chains from one sample sequenced in a study of blood T cells in healthy people across ages. A J-beta primer mix and a sample-barcoded 5' primer were used in a second PCR of roughly 7 to 12 cycles. TCRdb re-called the 5' RACE reads with MiXCR, one entry per CDR3 protein. The data show hundreds of thousands of distinct CDR3 sequences, about 50% seen once. Sequenced material: blood. The origin of the receptors is a woman at least 80 years old in good health.

This clonotype came up a few times. A much larger clone lies a single base off, so this may be a read error. Here the CDR3 DNA reads TGCGCCAGCAGCGTGGAAGACCCAGAGACCCAGTACTTC. Translated: CASSVEDPETQYF. This chain links TRBV5-1 with TRBJ2-7; D uncertain. The closer fit of TRBJ2-5 to the DNA end suggests the J call may be wrong. CDR3 length: 13 amino acids. The germline CDR1 and CDR2 sequences are SGHRS and YFSETQ.

The V gene is TRBV20-1, the J gene TRBJ1-4, with 8 bases that match TRBD1. V dropped 6 bases and J dropped 4; count of bases not matched to a gene: 13. Germline loops: CDR1 DFQATT, CDR2 SNEGSKA (reference sequence). This CDR3 region has 16 residues. The CDR3 sequence is CSARRAGGGDNEKLFF. In DNA, the CDR3 is TGCAGTGCCCGCCGTGCAGGGGGCGGTGATAATGAAAAACTGTTTTTT.